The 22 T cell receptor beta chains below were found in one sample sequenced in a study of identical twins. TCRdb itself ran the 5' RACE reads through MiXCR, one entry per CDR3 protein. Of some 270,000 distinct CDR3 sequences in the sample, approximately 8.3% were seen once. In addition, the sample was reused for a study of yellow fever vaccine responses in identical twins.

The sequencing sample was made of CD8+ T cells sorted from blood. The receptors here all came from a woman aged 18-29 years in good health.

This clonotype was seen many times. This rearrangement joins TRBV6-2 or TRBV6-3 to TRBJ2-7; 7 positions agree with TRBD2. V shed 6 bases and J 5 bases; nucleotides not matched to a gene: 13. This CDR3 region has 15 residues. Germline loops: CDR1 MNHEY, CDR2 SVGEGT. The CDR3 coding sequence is TGTGCCAGCAGAGGGGCGGGAGAGACGGCCCACGAGCAGTACTTC. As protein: CASRGAGETAHEQYF.

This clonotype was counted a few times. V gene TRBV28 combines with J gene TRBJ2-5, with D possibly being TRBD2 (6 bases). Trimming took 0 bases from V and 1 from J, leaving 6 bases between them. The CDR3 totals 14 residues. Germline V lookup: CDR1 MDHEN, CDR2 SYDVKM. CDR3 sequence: CASSLWGLQETQYF. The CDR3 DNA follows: TGTGCCAGCAGTTTATGGGGACTCCAAGAGACCCAGTACTTC.

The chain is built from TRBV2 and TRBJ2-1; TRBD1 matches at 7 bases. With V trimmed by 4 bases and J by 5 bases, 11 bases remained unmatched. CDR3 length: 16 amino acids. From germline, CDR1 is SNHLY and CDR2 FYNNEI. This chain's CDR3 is CASSAITDRTHNEQFF. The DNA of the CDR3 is TGTGCCAGCAGTGCCATAACGGACAGGACCCACAATGAGCAGTTCTTC. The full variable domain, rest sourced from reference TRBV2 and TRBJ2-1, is EPEVTQTPSHQVTQMGQEVILRCVPISNHLYFYWYRQILGQKVEFLVSFYNNEISEKSEIFDDQFSVERPDGSNFTLKIRSTKLEDSAMYFCASSAITDRTHNEQFFGPGTRLTVL.

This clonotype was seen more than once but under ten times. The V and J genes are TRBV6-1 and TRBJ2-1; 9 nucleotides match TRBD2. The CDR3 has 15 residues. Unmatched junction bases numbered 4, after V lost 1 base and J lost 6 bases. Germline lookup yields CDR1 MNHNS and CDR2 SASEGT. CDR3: CASSEEAGGRNEQFF. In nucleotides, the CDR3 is TGTGCCAGCAGTGAAGAGGCGGGGGGGCGCAATGAGCAGTTCTTC.

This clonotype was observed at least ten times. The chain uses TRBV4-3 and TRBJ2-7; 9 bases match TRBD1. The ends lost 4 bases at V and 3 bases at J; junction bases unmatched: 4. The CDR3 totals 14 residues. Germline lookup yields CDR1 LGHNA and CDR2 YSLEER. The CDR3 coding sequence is TGCGCCAGCAGCCCTCGGGACAGGGACTACGAGCAGTACTTC. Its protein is CASSPRDRDYEQYF.

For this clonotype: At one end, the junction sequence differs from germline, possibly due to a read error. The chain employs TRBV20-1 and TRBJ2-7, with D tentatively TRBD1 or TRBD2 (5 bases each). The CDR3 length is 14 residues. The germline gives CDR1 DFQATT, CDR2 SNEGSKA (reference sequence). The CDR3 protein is CTGAFSGGSYEQYF. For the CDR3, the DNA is TGTACCGGGGCCTTCTCCGGCGGGTCCTACGAGCAGTACTTC.

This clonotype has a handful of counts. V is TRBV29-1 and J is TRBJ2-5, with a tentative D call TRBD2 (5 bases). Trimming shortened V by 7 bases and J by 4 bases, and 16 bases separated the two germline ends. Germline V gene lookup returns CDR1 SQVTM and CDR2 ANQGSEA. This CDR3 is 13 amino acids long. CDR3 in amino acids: CSGNSGRGETQYF. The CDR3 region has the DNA TGCAGCGGCAACAGTGGACGGGGAGAGACCCAGTACTTC.

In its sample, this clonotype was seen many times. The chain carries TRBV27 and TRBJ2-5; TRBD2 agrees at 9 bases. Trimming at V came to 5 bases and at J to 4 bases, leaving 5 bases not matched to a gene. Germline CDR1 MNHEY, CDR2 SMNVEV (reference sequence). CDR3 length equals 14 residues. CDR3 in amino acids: CASSPGLAGETQYF. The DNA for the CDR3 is TGTGCCAGCAGTCCGGGACTAGCAGGAGAGACCCAGTACTTC.

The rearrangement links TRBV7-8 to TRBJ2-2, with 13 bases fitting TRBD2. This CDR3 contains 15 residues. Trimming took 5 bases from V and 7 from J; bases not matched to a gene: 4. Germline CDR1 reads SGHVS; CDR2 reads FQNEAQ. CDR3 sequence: CASSAGLAGVGELFF. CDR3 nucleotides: TGTGCCAGCAGCGCTGGACTAGCGGGAGTCGGGGAGCTGTTTTTT. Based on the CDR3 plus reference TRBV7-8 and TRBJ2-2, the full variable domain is GAGVSQSPRYKVAKRGQDVALRCDPISGHVSLFWYQQALGQGPEFLTYFQNEAQLDKSGLPSDRFFAERPEGSVSTLKIQRTQQEDSAVYLCASSAGLAGVGELFFGEGSRLTVL.

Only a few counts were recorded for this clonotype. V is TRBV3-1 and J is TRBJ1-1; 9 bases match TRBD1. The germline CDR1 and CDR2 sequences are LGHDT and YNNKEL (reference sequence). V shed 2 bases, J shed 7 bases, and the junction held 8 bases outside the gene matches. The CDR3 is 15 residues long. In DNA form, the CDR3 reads TGTGCCAGCAGCCAACACAAACAGGGGGCGCGTGAAGCTTTCTTT. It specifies CASSQHKQGAREAFF.

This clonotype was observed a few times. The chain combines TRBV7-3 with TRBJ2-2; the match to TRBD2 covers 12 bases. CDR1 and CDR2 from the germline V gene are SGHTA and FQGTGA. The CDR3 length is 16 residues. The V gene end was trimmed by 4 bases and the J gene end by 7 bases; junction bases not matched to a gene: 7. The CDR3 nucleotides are TGTGCCAGCAGCTCCTCTAGCGGGGGGGCCGTCGGGGAGCTGTTTTTT. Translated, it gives CASSSSSGGAVGELFF.

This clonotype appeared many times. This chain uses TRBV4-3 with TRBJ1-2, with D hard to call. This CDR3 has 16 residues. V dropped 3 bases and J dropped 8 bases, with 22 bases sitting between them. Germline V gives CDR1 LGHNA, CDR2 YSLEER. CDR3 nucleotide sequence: TGCGCCAGCAGCCAGGTTTTGACTGTACTCCTTGGGGGCTACACCTTC. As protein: CASSQVLTVLLGGYTF.

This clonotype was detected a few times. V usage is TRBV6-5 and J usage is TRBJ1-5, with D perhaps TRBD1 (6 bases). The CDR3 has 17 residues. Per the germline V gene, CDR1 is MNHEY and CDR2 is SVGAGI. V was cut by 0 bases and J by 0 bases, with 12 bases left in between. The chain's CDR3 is CASSYSDRLGSNQPQHF. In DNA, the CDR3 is TGTGCCAGCAGTTACTCCGACAGGTTGGGTAGCAATCAGCCCCAGCATTTT.

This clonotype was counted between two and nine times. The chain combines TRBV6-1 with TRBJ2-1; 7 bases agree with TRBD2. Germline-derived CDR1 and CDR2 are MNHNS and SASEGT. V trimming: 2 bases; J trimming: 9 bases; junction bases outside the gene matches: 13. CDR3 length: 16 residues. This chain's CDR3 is CASSENGASGASEQFF. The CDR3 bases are TGTGCCAGCAGTGAAAATGGAGCTAGCGGTGCTAGTGAGCAGTTCTTC.

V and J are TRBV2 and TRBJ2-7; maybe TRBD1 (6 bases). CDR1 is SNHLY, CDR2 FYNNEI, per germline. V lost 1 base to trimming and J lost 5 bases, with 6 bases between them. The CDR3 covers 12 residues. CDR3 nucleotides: TGTGCCAGCAGTGAAGACAGGGACGAGCAGTACTTC. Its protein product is CASSEDRDEQYF.

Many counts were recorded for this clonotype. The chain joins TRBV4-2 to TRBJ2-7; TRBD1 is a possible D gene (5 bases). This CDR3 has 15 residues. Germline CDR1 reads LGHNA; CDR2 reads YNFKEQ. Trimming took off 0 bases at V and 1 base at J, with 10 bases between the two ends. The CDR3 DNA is TGTGCCAGCAGCCAAGAACGGCAGGGATCCTACGAGCAGTACTTC. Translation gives CASSQERQGSYEQYF.

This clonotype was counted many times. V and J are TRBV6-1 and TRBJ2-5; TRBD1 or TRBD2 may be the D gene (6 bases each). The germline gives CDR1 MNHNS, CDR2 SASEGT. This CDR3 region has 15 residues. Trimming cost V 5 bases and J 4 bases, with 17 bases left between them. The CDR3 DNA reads TGTGCCAGCAGTACCAGGACAGCCGGGGGAGAGACCCAGTACTTC. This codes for CASSTRTAGGETQYF.

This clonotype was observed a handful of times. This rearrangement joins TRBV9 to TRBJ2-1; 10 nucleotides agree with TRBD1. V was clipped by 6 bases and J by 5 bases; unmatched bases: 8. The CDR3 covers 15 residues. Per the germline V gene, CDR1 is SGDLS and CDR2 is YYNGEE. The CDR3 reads CASTLGGTGDNEQFF. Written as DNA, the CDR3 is TGTGCCAGCACCCTGGGGGGGACAGGGGACAATGAGCAGTTCTTC.

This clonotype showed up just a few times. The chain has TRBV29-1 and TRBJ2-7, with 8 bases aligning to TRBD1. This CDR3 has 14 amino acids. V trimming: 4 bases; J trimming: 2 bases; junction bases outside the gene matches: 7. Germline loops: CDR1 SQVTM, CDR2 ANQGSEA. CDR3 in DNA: TGCAGCGTTGTTGGGGACAGGCCCACCTACGAGCAGTACTTC. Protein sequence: CSVVGDRPTYEQYF.

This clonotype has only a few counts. The CDR3 sequence is CASSWGAGGRPHEQFF. CDR3 nucleotides: TGCGCCAGCAGCTGGGGGGCTGGAGGACGGCCGCATGAGCAGTTCTTC. The chain joins TRBV5-1 to TRBJ2-1; the D call may be TRBD1 or TRBD2 (6 bases each). The CDR3 spans 16 residues. From germline, CDR1 is SGHRS and CDR2 YFSETQ. The V and J ends lost 3 bases and 8 bases respectively, with 21 bases between them.

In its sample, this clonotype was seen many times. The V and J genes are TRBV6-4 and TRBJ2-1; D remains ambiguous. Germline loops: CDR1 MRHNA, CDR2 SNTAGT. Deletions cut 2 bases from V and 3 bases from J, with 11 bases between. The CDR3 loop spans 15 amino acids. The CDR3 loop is CASSDRAAGYNEQFF. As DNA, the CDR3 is TGTGCCAGCAGTGACAGGGCCGCTGGCTACAATGAGCAGTTCTTC.

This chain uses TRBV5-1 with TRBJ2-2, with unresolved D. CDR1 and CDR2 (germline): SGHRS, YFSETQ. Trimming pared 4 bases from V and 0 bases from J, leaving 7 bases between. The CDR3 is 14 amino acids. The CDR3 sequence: CASSKNANTGELFF. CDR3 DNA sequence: TGCGCCAGCAGCAAAAACGCGAACACCGGGGAGCTGTTTTTT.